Following are 14 T cell receptor beta chains from one sample sequenced in a study of shared clonotypes between healthy human individuals. CD8 cells regarded as naive lacked CD45RO, were positively chosen for CCR7, and omitted terminally differentiated effector memory CD45RA+ cells. Data came from immunoSEQ multiplex PCR; TCRdb stores just in-frame clones and leaves some out. The repertoire holds approximately 600,000 clones, with approximately 96% as singletons. The sample comprised naive CD8+ T cells sorted from blood. Receptors were obtained from a woman aged 25-40 years in good health.

The chain combines TRBV28 with TRBJ2-7, with 8 bases matching TRBD1. After removal of 1 base from V and 4 bases from J, the junction contained 9 bases not matched to a gene. This CDR3 spans 16 amino acids. Germline V gene data show CDR1 as MDHEN and CDR2 as SYDVKM. The DNA of the CDR3 is TGTGCCAGCAGTTTATTATCCGGGACAGGTAGATACGAGCAGTACTTC. Translation gives CASSLLSGTGRYEQYF.

The gene calls are TRBV21-1 and TRBJ1-1; the tabulated D call, TRBD1, remains unverified against the DNA. TRBV21-1 has pseudogene status. The CDR3 is 18 amino acids. CDR3 DNA sequence: TGTGCCAGCAGCAAAGCGCATAGACAGGGGGCTATGAACACTGAAGCTTTCTTT. This translates into CASSKAHRQGAMNTEAFF.

The chain recombines TRBV6-5 with TRBJ2-7, with 13 bases that match TRBD2. The length of the CDR3 is 15 residues. Per the germline V gene, CDR1 is MNHEY and CDR2 is SVGAGI. With 5 bases clipped from V and 4 bases from J, the junction kept 5 bases outside the gene matches. For the CDR3, the DNA is TGTGCCAGCAGTGTGGGACTAGCGGGACCTTACGAGCAGTACTTC. Translating gives CASSVGLAGPYEQYF.

This chain uses TRBV11-2 with TRBJ2-7; 8 bases match TRBD2. Germline loops: CDR1 SGHAT, CDR2 FQNNGV. The CDR3 spans 14 residues. Losses at the gene ends were 1 base for V and 7 bases for J; bases not matched to a gene: 6. The chain's CDR3 is CASSLGAGVWEQYF. The CDR3 DNA sequence: TGTGCCAGCAGCTTAGGAGCGGGAGTTTGGGAGCAGTACTTC.

The rearrangement links TRBV5-6 to TRBJ2-3; no firm D call. Between the trimmed V and J ends, which lost 0 bases and 4 bases, there was a span of 6 bases. In germline, CDR1 is SGHDT, CDR2 YYEEEE. CDR3 length equals 13 residues. CDR3 sequence (DNA): TGTGCCAGCAGCTTGGAGGTCTCAGATACGCAGTATTTT. As protein: CASSLEVSDTQYF.

The V and J genes are TRBV28 and TRBJ1-5; D perhaps matches TRBD1 (5 bases). Looked up from germline, CDR1 is MDHEN and CDR2 is SYDVKM. The CDR3 totals 17 residues. Trimming stripped 3 bases from V and 4 bases from J, with 19 bases between. CDR3 bases: TGTGCCAGCAGTTTCAGCAGGGTGGGGTTTGGGAATCAGCCCCAGCATTTT. Translating it yields CASSFSRVGFGNQPQHF.

The chain uses TRBV19 and TRBJ1-4; D unclear. Trimming removed 2 bases from V and 0 bases from J, with 7 bases in between. CDR1 is LNHDA, CDR2 SQIVND, per germline (reference sequence). The CDR3 spans 15 residues. Here the CDR3 reads CASSILTPTNEKLFF. CDR3 DNA: TGTGCCAGTAGTATATTGACACCAACTAATGAAAAACTGTTTTTT.

This sequence joins TRBV5-4 and TRBJ2-1; D is uncertain. The V gene lost 1 base and the J gene lost 7 bases, with 9 bases spanning the gap. Germline lookup yields CDR1 SGHNT and CDR2 YYREEE (reference sequence). There are 13 residues in the CDR3. The CDR3 protein is CASSLSALNEQFF. CDR3 in DNA: TGTGCCAGCAGCTTGTCTGCTTTAAATGAGCAGTTCTTC. Filled out from reference TRBV5-4 and TRBJ2-1, the complete variable domain reads ETGVTQSPTHLIKTRGQQVTLRCSSQSGHNTVSWYQQALGQGPQFIFQYYREEENGRGNFPPRFSGLQFPNYSSELNVNALELDDSALYLCASSLSALNEQFFGPGTRLTVL.

This chain joins TRBV27 and TRBJ2-1; 10 nucleotides align to TRBD2. With 7 bases clipped from V and 8 bases from J, the junction kept 14 bases outside the gene matches. The CDR3 runs to 16 residues. Germline V gives CDR1 MNHEY, CDR2 SMNVEV (reference sequence). The CDR3 nucleotides are TGTGCCAGCACCCCTAGGGCTAGCGGGAGTCTTTATGAGCAGTTCTTC. It is translated as CASTPRASGSLYEQFF.

This chain uses TRBV29-1 with TRBJ2-7, with D hard to call. The CDR3 sequence is 13 residues long. The germline V gene encodes CDR1 SQVTM and CDR2 ANQGSEA. Trimming took 1 base from V and 4 from J, leaving 11 bases between them. The DNA of the CDR3 is TGCAGCGTTGAAGGGGGAAATCGGTACGAGCAGTACTTC. Encoded protein: CSVEGGNRYEQYF.

A word on this clone: At the DNA level, this CDR3 is encoded by other sequences in the same sample as well. This rearrangement joins TRBV27 to TRBJ2-7; 8 bases line up with TRBD1. Trimming took 6 bases from V and 2 from J; bases not matched to a gene: 3. The CDR3 runs to 13 residues. Germline V lookup: CDR1 MNHEY, CDR2 SMNVEV (reference sequence). The DNA for the CDR3 is TGTGCCAGCAGGTTGGGACAGGCCTACGAGCAGTACTTC. Residues: CASRLGQAYEQYF.

The V call is TRBV18, the J call TRBJ2-3; the match to TRBD2 covers 11 bases. CDR3 size: 17 residues. V lost 2 bases, J lost 0 bases, and 4 bases stayed unmatched. Germline loops: CDR1 KGHSH, CDR2 LQKENI. The CDR3 DNA sequence: TGTGCCAGCTCACCAGGGCTAGCGGGAGGAAGCACAGATACGCAGTATTTT. Its translation is CASSPGLAGGSTDTQYF.

V gene TRBV27 combines with J gene TRBJ2-3, with 8 nucleotides matching TRBD2. This CDR3 is built from 15 residues. Germline-derived CDR1 and CDR2 are MNHEY and SMNVEV (reference sequence). V gave up 2 bases and J gave up 7 bases; unmatched junction bases: 8. This CDR3 reads CASSLTAGVIYTQYF. CDR3 coding DNA: TGTGCCAGCAGTTTAACAGCGGGAGTGATATATACGCAGTATTTT.

The genes are TRBV13 and TRBJ2-7; 9 nucleotides align to TRBD1. V shed 2 bases, J shed 5 bases, and the junction held 4 bases outside the gene matches. The CDR3 runs 14 residues. Germline lookup yields CDR1 PRHDT and CDR2 FYEKMQ (reference sequence). The DNA for the CDR3 is TGTGCCAGCAGCTTACGGGACAGGGTCGACGAGCAGTACTTC. Protein product: CASSLRDRVDEQYF.